The present entry profiles one T cell receptor beta chain with its context. Its specific antigen is unknown. It has no much larger one-base neighbor in the sample; base qualities were not kept. These data originate in a study of blood T cell repertoires in COVID-19 (dated by TCRdb to about 2020). Describing the broader study: Samples covering the acute and convalescent phases of COVID-19 were provided by collaborators in the United States, Italy and Spain. The prospective study material was composed of cDNA or gDNA derived from T cells, B-cell-depleted T cells, or PBMCs. Subjects who had been exposed to COVID-19, were actively infected with it, or had recovered from it provided the deeply sampled blood TCRbeta repertoires that made up the dataset. The repertoires were made available in a free public database intended to serve as a resource for research on the immune response to SARS-CoV-2. The samples were drawn from the first 160 participants of the ongoing ImmuneRACE study and from over 950 subjects provided by 6 global collaborators. Sample metadata almost always included a de-identified subject ID, COVID-19 status, age in years and sex. Where available, HLA class I and class II types were taken from metadata supplied by the sample provider and were not determined by assay-based typing.

A distance of 15 bases separates the germline ends of V and J, which lose 0 bases and 3 bases respectively. The CDR1 and CDR2 encoded by the germline V gene (reference sequence) are GTSNPN and SVGIG. The cysteine opens and the phenylalanine closes a CDR3 of 16 amino acids. Only the CDR3 region is kept as DNA, spanning 48 bases read in frame from base 1. TCRbeta CDR3 regions were amplified from genomic DNA by means of the immunoSEQ Assay, a bias-controlled multiplex PCR. The authors' analysis ran thus. Within the assay, amplification of reference gene primers was used to estimate how many nucleated cells each sample contained. To quantify the absolute abundance of each unique TCRbeta CDR3 rearrangement, sequence reads were collapsed and filtered. Productive Simpson clonality was computed per sample as the square root of Simpson's diversity index over productive rearrangements. Here the immuneACCESS table is served through TCRdb, limited to in-frame sequences with V and J called. Missing clones are a known gap in these copies; in checked studies unresolved V genes cover under half, and the rest lacks a known reason. The D gene and trimming were derived from the DNA, and the V and J assignments and clone size from that table. The sample table lists some 380,000 clones, roughly 80% of them with a count of one. The ten largest clones represent 0.85% to 1.3% of the sample.

General findings and caveats noted by the study authors: Clinical and demographic metadata were provided uncurated, with the amount varying by source and participant.

Whole blood was collected in K2EDTA tubes by collaborating institutions according to the institutions' own protocols. For TCRbeta analysis, collaborators shipped samples in one of three forms: frozen whole blood, isolated PBMCs, or DNA extracted from either of those sample types. The V gene is TRBV30 and the J gene is TRBJ1-5; TRBD1 is possibly the D segment (5 matching bases). Material for sequencing was peripheral blood. This receptor was identified in a human donor with acute or convalescent COVID-19. The donor label of this sample is uncertain. In nucleotide form, the sequence is TGTGCCTGGAGTGTATTAGCGGGGGGGATCAATCAGCCCCAGCATTTT. It translates to CAWSVLAGGINQPQHF.